Listed below are T cell receptor beta chains from one sample, sequenced in a study of lymphopenia after photon versus proton radiotherapy. TCRdb's copy holds only in-frame clones and misses some; the assay was immunoSEQ multiplex PCR. The sample lists approximately 160,000 clones, around 85% occurring once. The specimen comprised peripheral blood, sampled from a patient treated with photon-based radiotherapy. All receptors come from a man aged 50 or older with gastric cancer. Each CDR3 is given with its conserved first and last residue. The order of the fields is D gene, V gene, J gene, CDR3 protein, CDR3 DNA. The D gene is left open where the match is weak.

D: TRBD1
V: TRBV19
J: TRBJ1-4
CDR3: CASSGRSTGEKLFF
DNA: TGTGCCAGTAGTGGGAGGTCGACAGGGGAAAAACTGTTTTTT

D: -
V: TRBV4-2
J: TRBJ1-5
CDR3: CASSQLGRTADSNQPQHF
DNA: TGTGCCAGCAGCCAATTGGGGAGAACCGCCGATAGCAATCAGCCCCAGCATTTT

D: -
V: TRBV30
J: TRBJ1-5
CDR3: CAWQLSGDQPQHF
DNA: TGTGCCTGGCAACTCTCAGGGGATCAGCCCCAGCATTTT

D: -
V: TRBV6-6
J: TRBJ2-3
CDR3: CASSTQGSTDTQYF
DNA: TGTGCCAGCAGTACTCAAGGGAGCACAGATACGCAGTATTTT

D: -
V: TRBV6-6
J: TRBJ1-5
CDR3: CASSNGIYYSNQPQHF
DNA: TGTGCCAGCAGTAACGGGATATATTATAGCAATCAGCCCCAGCATTTT

D: -
V: TRBV5-1
J: TRBJ1-1
CDR3: CASSLAAANTEAFF
DNA: TGCGCCAGCAGCTTGGCGGCGGCGAACACTGAAGCTTTCTTT

D: TRBD1
V: TRBV6-5
J: TRBJ2-3
CDR3: CASSYSGTGSTDTQYF
DNA: TGTGCCAGCAGTTACTCGGGGACAGGAAGCACAGATACGCAGTATTTT

D: TRBD1
V: TRBV18
J: TRBJ2-6
CDR3: CASSPRLQDRGSGANVLTF
DNA: TGTGCCAGCTCACCAAGGCTCCAGGACAGGGGCTCTGGGGCCAACGTCCTGACTTTC

D: -
V: TRBV4-1
J: TRBJ2-7
CDR3: CASSPSGGSSYEQYF
DNA: TGCGCCAGCAGCCCCTCTGGGGGGAGCTCCTACGAGCAGTACTTC

D: -
V: TRBV6-6
J: TRBJ1-2
CDR3: CASSDRTAGPLYGYTF
DNA: TGTGCCAGCAGCGATCGGACAGCGGGCCCCCTTTATGGCTACACCTTC

D: -
V: TRBV6-5
J: TRBJ1-2
CDR3: CASSKEGLRGGYTF
DNA: TGTGCCAGCAGTAAAGAGGGCCTCCGGGGGGGCTACACCTTC

D: TRBD2
V: TRBV10-3
J: TRBJ2-7
CDR3: CAISESGTRKSYEQYF
DNA: TGTGCCATCAGTGAGTCAGGGACTAGAAAGTCATACGAGCAGTACTTC

D: -
V: TRBV11-2
J: TRBJ2-1
CDR3: CASSLEAGSYNEQFF
DNA: TGTGCCAGCAGCTTAGAGGCAGGGTCCTACAATGAGCAGTTCTTC

D: -
V: TRBV6-5
J: TRBJ1-2
CDR3: CASRKGYDTNYGYTF
DNA: TGTGCCAGCAGAAAAGGGTACGACACTAACTATGGCTACACCTTC

D: -
V: TRBV2
J: TRBJ1-5
CDR3: CASSGWGHMDQPQHF
DNA: TGTGCCAGCAGTGGGTGGGGACATATGGATCAGCCCCAGCATTTT